The sequence of this T cell receptor (beta chain) was determined in a study of blood T cell repertoires in COVID-19. About the research overall: Sources were T cells, B-cell-depleted T cells, or PBMCs; the material itself was cDNA or gDNA.

In the original workflow: Nucleated cell number was recorded as an estimate derived from reference gene primer amplification. Profiled with immunoSEQ multiplex PCR; TCRdb holds only in-frame clones, not every one. Clone size and V and J calls were adopted from that table, with D and trimming inferred from the DNA. The data hold under 300,000 clones, with about 90% observed a single time. V lost 7 bases to trimming and J lost 0 bases, with 16 bases between them. This CDR3 has 15 amino acids. Germline V CDR1 and CDR2: MNHEY, SVGAGI. This chain joins TRBV6-5 and TRBJ2-7; D is unresolved. The clonotype was recovered from a man in his 60s with acute or convalescent COVID-19. Sequencing was carried out using peripheral blood. The CDR3 nucleotides read TGTGCCAGCACCATCTCGGGTGGCTACTCCTACGAGCAGTACTTC. Its translation: CASTISGGYSYEQYF.